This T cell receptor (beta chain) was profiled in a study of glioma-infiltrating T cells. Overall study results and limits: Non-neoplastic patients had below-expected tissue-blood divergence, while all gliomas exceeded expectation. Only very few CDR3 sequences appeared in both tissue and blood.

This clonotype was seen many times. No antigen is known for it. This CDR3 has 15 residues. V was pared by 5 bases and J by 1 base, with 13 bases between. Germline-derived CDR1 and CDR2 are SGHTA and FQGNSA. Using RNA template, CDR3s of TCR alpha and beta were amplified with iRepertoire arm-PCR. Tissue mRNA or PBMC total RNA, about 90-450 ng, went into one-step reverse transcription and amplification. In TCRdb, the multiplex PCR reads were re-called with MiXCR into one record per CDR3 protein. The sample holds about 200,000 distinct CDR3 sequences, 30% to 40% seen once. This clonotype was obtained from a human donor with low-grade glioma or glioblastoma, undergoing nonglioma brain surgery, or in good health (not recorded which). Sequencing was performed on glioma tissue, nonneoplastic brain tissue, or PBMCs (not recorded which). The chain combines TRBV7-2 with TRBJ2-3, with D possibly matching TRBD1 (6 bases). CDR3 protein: CASSQQGWGTDTQYF. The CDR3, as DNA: TGTGCCAGCAGCCAACAGGGTTGGGGCACAGATACGCAGTATTTT.